These T cell receptor beta chains were read from a single sample in a study of blood T cells in healthy people across ages. In TCRdb, the 5' RACE reads were re-called with MiXCR into one record per CDR3 protein. The sample has about 1.4 million distinct CDR3 sequences; almost 60% are singletons. Sequencing was done on a sample of blood. The receptors were sampled from a young man in good health. Both conserved end residues are part of each CDR3. The order of the fields is clone size, J gene, D gene, V gene, CDR3 DNA, CDR3 protein. D genes are given only for firm matches. Some rows have no size entry. The others give once, few or many, or a class for an expanded clone.

- TRBJ2-1 - TRBV3-1 TGTGCCAGCAGCCAACAAGAGACCCAGTTCTTC CASSQQETQFF
- TRBJ2-5 TRBD2 TRBV20-1 TGCAGTGCAAGGAGGACTAGGACGATGGAGACCCAGTACTTC CSARRTRTMETQYF
- TRBJ2-4 - TRBV28 TGTGCCAGCAGTTTCCTCGCCCGACCCCAGTACTTC CASSFLARPQYF
- TRBJ2-1 TRBD2 TRBV27 TGTGCCAGCGGAAGGACTAGCCAGAGGTATGAGCAGTTCTTC CASGRTSQRYEQFF
few TRBJ1-1 - TRBV25-1 TGTGCCAGCAGTCCCCCCCCGGGCACTGAAGCTTTCTTT CASSPPPGTEAFF
few TRBJ2-3 - TRBV4-1 TGCGCCAGCAGCCTCCCCCGGGGAACAGATACGCAGTATTTT CASSLPRGTDTQYF
few TRBJ2-7 - TRBV12-3/TRBV12-4 TGTGCCAGCAGTTTGAGTGCCGGCGAGCAGTACTTC CASSLSAGEQYF
- TRBJ2-5 - TRBV13 TGTGCCAGCACCCCTCCCGGGGGGCTCGGAGAGACCCAGTACTTC CASTPPGGLGETQYF
- TRBJ2-7 - TRBV27 TGTGCCAGCAGTTTAGGGTTTAGCTCCTACGAGCAGTACTTC CASSLGFSSYEQYF
- TRBJ2-5 - TRBV4-3 TGCGCCAGCAGCCAAGATGTTTTAGGAGAGACCCAGTACTTC CASSQDVLGETQYF
- TRBJ2-3 - TRBV7-6 TGTGCCAGCAGCAACCCCTCGGCAGATACGCAGTATTTT CASSNPSADTQYF
- TRBJ1-5 TRBD1 TRBV4-1 TGCGCCAGCAGCCTTCTACAATGGACAGGGCGAGGTCAGCCCCAGCATTTT CASSLLQWTGRGQPQHF
many TRBJ1-2 - TRBV6-4 TGTGCCAGCAGTCGCCCCTGGGGGCGTCTCGGTCGTTTCAACTATGGCTACACCTTC CASSRPWGRLGRFNYGYTF
- TRBJ2-5 TRBD1 TRBV29-1 TGCAGCGCTTGGGACAGGTCCACATCGGATGAGCAGTACTTC CSAWDRSTSDEQYF
- TRBJ1-1 - TRBV29-1 TGCAGCGGTGACCAGGGGTATGGCACTGAAGCTTTCTTT CSGDQGYGTEAFF
- TRBJ1-6 TRBD1 TRBV2 TGTGCCAGACGGACAGGGGTAGGATCACCCCTCCACTTT CARRTGVGSPLHF
few TRBJ2-6 - TRBV6-6 TGTGCCAGCAGTTACTCTCAGGGCTCTGGGGCCAACGTCCTGACTTTC CASSYSQGSGANVLTF
- TRBJ2-7 - TRBV29-1 TGCAGCGTTGAAGATCAGGGAAGCTCCTACGAGCAGTACTTC CSVEDQGSSYEQYF
- TRBJ2-3 TRBD1 TRBV20-1 TGCAGTGCTAGAGGTGCAGGGGGCACTGATACGCAGTATTTT CSARGAGGTDTQYF
- TRBJ2-7 - TRBV7-6 TGTGCCAGCAGCTTCCGGGACGGGAAGGACTACTCCTACGAGCAGTACTTC CASSFRDGKDYSYEQYF
- TRBJ1-5 TRBD1 TRBV5-1 TGCGCCAGCAGCCCCGGGGAGGGGGCCTCTCAGCCCCAGCATTTT CASSPGEGASQPQHF
- TRBJ1-1 - TRBV10-3 TGTGCCATAGGTGAGGGGTGGGGCACTGAAGCTTTCTTT CAIGEGWGTEAFF
few TRBJ2-1 TRBD2 TRBV28 TGTGCCAGCAGTCTAGCGGGGGGGCGATCCTACAATGAGCAGTTCTTC CASSLAGGRSYNEQFF
- TRBJ1-4 - TRBV7-2 TGTGCCAGCAGCCCAGGGACGGACCTCGGAAAACTGTTTTTT CASSPGTDLGKLFF
- TRBJ2-7 - TRBV19 TGTGCCAGTAGCACCGGGACACAACCCCGGTGGGTCGAGCAGTACTTC CASSTGTQPRWVEQYF
once TRBJ1-2 - TRBV7-2 TGTGCCAACAGCTTAGGTGGGGAGCTCTATGGCTACACCTTC CANSLGGELYGYTF
- TRBJ2-1 TRBD1 TRBV4-1 TGCGCCAGCAGCCAGAAGGAAGGACAGGGGGCTTTCAATGAGCAGTTCTTC CASSQKEGQGAFNEQFF
- TRBJ2-7 - TRBV20-1 TGCAGTGCTGAACAGGAGACCTACGAGCAGTACTTC CSAEQETYEQYF
few TRBJ2-7 - TRBV9 TGTGCCAGCAGCGTAGATGTCGGATTCTCCTACGAGCAGTACTTC CASSVDVGFSYEQYF
- TRBJ2-3 TRBD2 TRBV20-1 TGCAGTGCCAAAACTAGCGGGCATAGCACAGATACGCAGTATTTT CSAKTSGHSTDTQYF
- TRBJ2-3 - TRBV20-1 TGCAGTGCTAGAGTTCTCGGAGATCCAGATACGCAGTATTTT CSARVLGDPDTQYF
- TRBJ2-3 TRBD2 TRBV20-1 TGCAGTGCTAGAGGGGTTAGCGGGGGGGCGCATAGCACAGATACGCAGTATTTT CSARGVSGGAHSTDTQYF
few TRBJ2-6 TRBD1 TRBV28 TGTGCCAGCAGAGAGGCTACAGGGGGCCTACTCAACGTCCTGACTTTC CASREATGGLLNVLTF
- TRBJ1-1 - TRBV3-1 TGTGCCAGCAGCCAAAAGTTGAGAGAAATGAACACTGAAGCTTTCTTT CASSQKLREMNTEAFF
- TRBJ1-2 - TRBV7-9 TGTGCCAGCAGCTTAGTCATGGAAAAGTCCTATGGCTACACCTTC CASSLVMEKSYGYTF